This T cell receptor (beta chain) emerged from a study of response to subunit inactivated influenza vaccine. MiXCR, applied by TCRdb to the RT-PCR reads, yields one record per CDR3 protein. The sample includes a few hundred thousand distinct CDR3 sequences, just over 20% of them seen just once. Per germline, CDR1 LGHNA and CDR2 YSLEER. V dropped 0 bases and J dropped 5 bases, with 8 bases sitting between them. The CDR3 sequence is 13 residues long. Source: PBMCs from blood, taken 21 months after vaccination. The receptor was derived from a man aged 50 to 69 who received an inactivated influenza vaccine. The chain links TRBV4-3 to TRBJ2-7, with D possibly being TRBD2 (6 bases). The CDR3 DNA reads TGCGCCAGCAGCCAAGAAGGCGGGAACGAGCAGTACTTC. As protein: CASSQEGGNEQYF.